The entry below gives a single TCR beta chain sequence along with its context. The antigen is undetermined. The same CDR3 can be traced to other DNA sequences in this sample. The CDR3 extends over 13 amino acids. Germline CDR1 MNHEY, CDR2 SVGAGI. The V end lost 3 bases, the J end lost 4 bases, and 7 bases lay between the germline ends. These data belong to a study of shared clonotypes between healthy human individuals. Study-wide background: Aged between 18 and 49, the donors were a couple of women and three men. The study used three CD4 naive, three CD4 memory, two CD8 naive and one CD8 memory plate per donor. Findings and limits, study-wide: In this cohort, only blood was sampled, and tissue repertoires likely differ.

The protocol was immunoSEQ multiplex PCR, while the TCRdb copy is restricted to in-frame clones and leaves out a portion. The sample has 2 million to 2.5 million clones, over 85% seen once. The source of this sequence is a man aged 18 to 30 in good health. The sequencing input was naive CD4+ T cells sorted from blood. Subset: CD45RA+ positively selected. The V gene is TRBV6-5, the J gene TRBJ2-1, with a weak D call TRBD2 (5 bases). The CDR3 nucleotides are TGTGCCAGCAGTTATAGAGGGTACAATGAGCAGTTCTTC. It is translated as CASSYRGYNEQFF.